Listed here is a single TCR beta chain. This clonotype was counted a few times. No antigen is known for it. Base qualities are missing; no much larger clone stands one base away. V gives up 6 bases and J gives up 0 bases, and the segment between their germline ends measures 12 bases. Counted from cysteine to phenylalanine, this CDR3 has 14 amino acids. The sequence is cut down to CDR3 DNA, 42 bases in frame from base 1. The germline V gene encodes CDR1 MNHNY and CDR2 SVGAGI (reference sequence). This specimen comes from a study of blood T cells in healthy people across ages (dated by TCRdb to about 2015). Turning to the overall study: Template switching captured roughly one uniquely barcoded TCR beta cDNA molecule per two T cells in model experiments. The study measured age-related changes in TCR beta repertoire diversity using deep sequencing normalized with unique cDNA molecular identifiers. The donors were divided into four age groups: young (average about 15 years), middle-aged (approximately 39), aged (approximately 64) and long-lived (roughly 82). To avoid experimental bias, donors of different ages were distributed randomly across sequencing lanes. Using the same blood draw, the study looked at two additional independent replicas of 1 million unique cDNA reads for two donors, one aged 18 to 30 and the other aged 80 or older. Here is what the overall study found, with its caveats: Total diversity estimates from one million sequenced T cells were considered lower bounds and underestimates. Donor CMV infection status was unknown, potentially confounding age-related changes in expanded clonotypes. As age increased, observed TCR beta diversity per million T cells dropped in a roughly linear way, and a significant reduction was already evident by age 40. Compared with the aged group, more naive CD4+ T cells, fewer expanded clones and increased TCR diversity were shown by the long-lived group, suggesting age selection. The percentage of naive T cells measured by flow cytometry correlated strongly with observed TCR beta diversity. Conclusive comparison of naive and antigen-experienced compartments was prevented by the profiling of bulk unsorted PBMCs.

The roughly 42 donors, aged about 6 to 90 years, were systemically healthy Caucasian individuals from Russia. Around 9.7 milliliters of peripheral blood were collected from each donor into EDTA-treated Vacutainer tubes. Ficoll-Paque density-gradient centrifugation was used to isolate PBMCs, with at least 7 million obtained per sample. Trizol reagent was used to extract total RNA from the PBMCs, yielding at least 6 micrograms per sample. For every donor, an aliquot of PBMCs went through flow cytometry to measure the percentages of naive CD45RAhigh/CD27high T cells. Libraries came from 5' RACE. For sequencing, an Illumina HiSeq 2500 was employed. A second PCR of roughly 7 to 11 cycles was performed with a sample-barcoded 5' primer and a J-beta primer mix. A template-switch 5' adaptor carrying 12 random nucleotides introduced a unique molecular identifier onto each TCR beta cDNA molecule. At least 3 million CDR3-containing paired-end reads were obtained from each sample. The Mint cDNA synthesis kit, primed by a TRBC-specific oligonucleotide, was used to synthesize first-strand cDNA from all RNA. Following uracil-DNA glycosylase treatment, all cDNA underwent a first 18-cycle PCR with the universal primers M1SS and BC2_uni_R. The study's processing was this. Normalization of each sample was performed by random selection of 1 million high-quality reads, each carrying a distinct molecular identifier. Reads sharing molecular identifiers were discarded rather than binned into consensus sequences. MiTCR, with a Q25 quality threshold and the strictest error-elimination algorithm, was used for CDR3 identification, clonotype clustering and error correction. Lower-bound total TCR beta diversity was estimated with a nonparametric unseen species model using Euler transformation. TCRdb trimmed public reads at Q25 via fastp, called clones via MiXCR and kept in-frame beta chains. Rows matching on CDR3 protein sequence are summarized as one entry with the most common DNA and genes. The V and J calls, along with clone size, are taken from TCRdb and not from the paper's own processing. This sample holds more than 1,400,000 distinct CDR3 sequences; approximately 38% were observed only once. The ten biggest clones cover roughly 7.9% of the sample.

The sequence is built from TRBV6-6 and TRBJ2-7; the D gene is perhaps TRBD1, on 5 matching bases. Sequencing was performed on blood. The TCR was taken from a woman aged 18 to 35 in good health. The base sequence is TGTGCCAGCAGACCTCCGACAGCCTCCTACGAGCAGTACTTC. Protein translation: CASRPPTASYEQYF.